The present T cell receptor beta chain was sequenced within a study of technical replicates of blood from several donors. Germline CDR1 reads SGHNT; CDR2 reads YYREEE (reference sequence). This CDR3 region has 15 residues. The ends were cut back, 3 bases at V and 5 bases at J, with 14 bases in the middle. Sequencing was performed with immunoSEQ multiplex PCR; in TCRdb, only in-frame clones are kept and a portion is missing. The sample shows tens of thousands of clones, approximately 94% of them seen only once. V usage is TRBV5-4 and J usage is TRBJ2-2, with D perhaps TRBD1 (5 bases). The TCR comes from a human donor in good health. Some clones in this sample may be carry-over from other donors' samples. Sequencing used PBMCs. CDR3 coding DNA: TGTGCCAGCAGCTCCGGACGTGCAGGGACCGGGGAGCTGTTTTTT. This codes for CASSSGRAGTGELFF.